A single sample is the source of the 19 T cell receptor beta chains below, sequenced in a study of memory CD4+ T cells and cytomegalovirus serostatus (dated by TCRdb to the late 2010s). A FACSAria II was used to sort memory CD4+ T cells, defined as single viable CD3+CD4+CD8-CD45RO+ cells. Library preparation employed the immunoSEQ multiplex PCR assay. TCRdb took this table from immuneACCESS and kept in-frame rearrangements with V and J called. Such tables lack part of the clones; where checked against another copy, unresolved V genes explain under half of the gap, and the rest is unexplained. The sample records 28,000 or so clones, 75% to 80% of which are singletons. The ten largest make up about 1% of the sample. The material sequenced was memory CD4+ T cells from blood. Receptors originate from an adult in good health and CMV-seronegative.

The chain uses TRBV2 and TRBJ2-5; 9 bases agree with TRBD1. The J call may be wrong; the DNA end is better matched by TRBJ2-7. The CDR3 has 15 residues. The germline V gene has CDR1 SNHLY and CDR2 FYNNEI. DNA of the CDR3: TGTGCCAGCAAGACAACCGGGACAGGGACCTACGAGCAGTACTTC. Translating it yields CASKTTGTGTYEQYF.

The rearrangement links TRBV18 to TRBJ1-2; the match to TRBD1 covers 7 bases. This CDR3 region has 16 residues. J gave up 2 bases and V 2 bases, and 8 bases lay outside the gene matches. The germline V gene has CDR1 KGHSH and CDR2 LQKENI. CDR3 nucleotides: TGTGCCAGCTCACCAAAGGGGGCAGGGGCCAACTATGGCTACACCTTC. Translating gives CASSPKGAGANYGYTF. Full variable domain (rest looked up from reference TRBV18 and TRBJ1-2): NAGVMQNPRHLVRRRGQEARLRCSPMKGHSHVYWYRQLPEEGLKFMVYLQKENIIDESGMPKERFSAEFPKEGPSILRIQQVVRGDSAAYFCASSPKGAGANYGYTFGSGTRLTVV.

The genes are TRBV7-6 and TRBJ2-5, with 7 bases fitting TRBD1. Germline CDR1 SGHVS, CDR2 FNYEAQ. J was trimmed by 7 bases and V by 4 bases; bases with no gene match: 12. The CDR3 extends over 15 amino acids. The CDR3 spells CASSSLTGPMGTQYF. DNA for the CDR3: TGTGCCAGCAGCTCTTTGACAGGGCCCATGGGGACCCAGTACTTC.

The V gene is TRBV25-1, the J gene TRBJ2-6, with 7 bases identical to TRBD1. V was pared by 5 bases and J by 4 bases, with 5 bases of the junction left unmatched. Germline values: CDR1 MGHDK, CDR2 SYGVNS. The CDR3 runs to 15 residues. The CDR3 DNA sequence: TGTGCCAGCAGTCAGGGGGTTGCGGGGGCCAACGTCCTGACTTTC. Translating it yields CASSQGVAGANVLTF.

V gene TRBV5-1 combines with J gene TRBJ2-7; no definite D call. This CDR3 contains 14 residues. Germline V gene sequence: CDR1 SGHRS, CDR2 YFSETQ. With 1 base removed from V and 6 bases from J, the gap between germline ends came to 14 bases. The CDR3: CASSLTRQTAEQYF. The DNA of the CDR3 is TGCGCCAGCAGCTTGACACGCCAAACGGCCGAGCAGTACTTC.

This chain links TRBV25-1 with TRBJ2-3; D tentatively fits TRBD1 or TRBD2 (5 bases each). The V gene's germline CDR1 is MGHDK and CDR2 SYGVNS. CDR3 length equals 15 residues. The V end lost 6 bases, the J end lost 2 bases, and 15 bases lay between the germline ends. CDR3 nucleotides: TGTGCCAGCAGCCCCCCAAACGGGGCCACAGATACGCAGTATTTT. Translated, it gives CASSPPNGATDTQYF.

The genes are TRBV6-6 and TRBJ2-7; the D call may be TRBD1 or TRBD2 (5 bases each). CDR3 length: 14 residues. Per the germline V gene, CDR1 is MNHNY and CDR2 is SVGAGI (reference sequence). The V and J ends lost 5 bases and 4 bases respectively, with 15 bases between them. The chain's CDR3 is CASSRGPGQYEQYF. CDR3 in DNA: TGTGCCAGCAGTCGGGGTCCGGGGCAATACGAGCAGTACTTC.

The chain links TRBV30 to TRBJ1-3, with D possibly being TRBD1 (5 bases). This CDR3 has 13 amino acids. The V and J ends lost 2 bases and 2 bases respectively, with 7 bases between them. Germline V CDR1 and CDR2: GTSNPN, SVGIG (reference sequence). The CDR3 protein is CAWSSGTGNTIYF. Here the CDR3 DNA reads TGTGCCTGGAGTTCAGGGACTGGAAACACCATATATTTT.

This clone was seen a few times. The rearrangement links TRBV5-6 to TRBJ1-2, with D unresolved. The CDR3 has 14 residues. Trimming removed 0 bases from V and 4 bases from J, with 10 bases in between. The germline V gene has CDR1 SGHDT and CDR2 YYEEEE. The CDR3 loop is CASSLAQELYGYTF. The CDR3 DNA reads TGTGCCAGCAGCTTGGCTCAGGAACTCTATGGCTACACCTTC.

The genes are TRBV27 and TRBJ2-7; D remains unclear. Between the trimmed V and J ends, which lost 3 bases and 1 base, there was a span of 10 bases. The germline gives CDR1 MNHEY, CDR2 SMNVEV (reference sequence). The CDR3 consists of 14 residues. DNA for the CDR3: TGTGCCAGCAGTTTGATGGCTGCTTCCTACGAGCAGTACTTC. Translation gives CASSLMAASYEQYF.

This clone was recorded only once. The chain carries TRBV6-4 and TRBJ2-3; 9 nucleotides match TRBD1. CDR1 and CDR2 (germline): MRHNA, SNTAGT. The CDR3 extends over 14 amino acids. With 3 bases clipped from V and 6 bases from J, the junction kept 4 bases outside the gene matches. CDR3 in DNA: TGTGCCAGCAGTGAACAGGGGGCAGGGGATACGCAGTATTTT. Its translation: CASSEQGAGDTQYF.

V gene TRBV7-2 combines with J gene TRBJ2-2; TRBD1 might be the D (6 bases). V was pared by 5 bases and J by 0 bases, with 10 bases between. Per the germline V gene, CDR1 is SGHTA and CDR2 is FQGNSA. The CDR3 consists of 15 residues. CDR3 DNA: TGTGCCAGCAGCACAGGACAGACGAACACCGGGGAGCTGTTTTTT. It codes for CASSTGQTNTGELFF.

The J gene is TRBJ2-3, the V gene TRBV11-3, with D possibly TRBD1 on 6 matching bases. Germline CDR1 SGHNT, CDR2 YENEEA. The CDR3 has 16 amino acids. V lost 5 bases, J lost 1 base, and 16 bases lay in between. The CDR3 reads CASSPGKNRGTDTQYF. CDR3 DNA: TGTGCCAGCAGCCCAGGGAAAAACAGGGGCACAGATACGCAGTATTTT.

The V and J genes are TRBV2 and TRBJ2-5; D perhaps matches TRBD2 (5 bases). The CDR3 is made up of 12 amino acids. Trimming removed 11 bases at V and 5 bases at J, with 15 bases between. Germline-derived CDR1 and CDR2 are SNHLY and FYNNEI. CDR3 sequence reads: CAAGGELETQYF. In DNA, the CDR3 is TGTGCCGCGGGTGGGGAGTTGGAGACCCAGTACTTC.

The chain uses TRBV6-4 and TRBJ2-1; maybe TRBD1 (6 bases). This CDR3 has 13 amino acids. Trimming removed 3 bases at V and 11 bases at J, with 14 bases between. The germline V gene encodes CDR1 MRHNA and CDR2 SNTAGT. CDR3 protein: CASSDLTQGKQFF. In nucleotides, the CDR3 is TGTGCCAGCAGTGATCTCACTCAGGGGAAGCAGTTCTTC.

By share, this clone ranks as medium-sized (0.01 to 0.1%). The rearrangement uses TRBV7-3 and TRBJ2-3, with 7 nucleotides matching TRBD2. The CDR3 contains 14 residues. Germline assignment: CDR1 SGHTA and CDR2 FQGTGA. With 4 bases clipped from V and 2 bases from J, the junction kept 3 bases outside the gene matches. This CDR3 reads CASSSGTITDTQYF. The CDR3, as DNA: TGTGCCAGCAGCTCCGGGACTATCACAGATACGCAGTATTTT.

This sequence joins TRBV19 and TRBJ2-5; 9 nucleotides align to TRBD1. This CDR3 has 13 residues. CDR1 is LNHDA and CDR2 is SQIVND in the germline V gene (reference sequence). J lost 6 bases, V lost 3 bases, and 2 bases had no gene match. The CDR3 DNA reads TGTGCCAGTAGTATGACAGGGGGTAAGACCCAGTACTTC. Protein sequence: CASSMTGGKTQYF.

The genes are TRBV18 and TRBJ1-4; D perhaps matches TRBD1 (5 bases). Germline V lookup: CDR1 KGHSH, CDR2 LQKENI. This CDR3 is built from 15 residues. V shed 0 bases and J shed 5 bases, with 10 bases lying between them. The CDR3: CASSPPSRANEKLFF. The CDR3 bases are TGTGCCAGCTCACCACCGAGCAGGGCGAATGAAAAACTGTTTTTT.

V is TRBV6-1 and J is TRBJ1-5; the match to TRBD1 covers 7 bases. The V and J ends lost 5 bases and 4 bases, in that order; junction bases with no gene match: 8. The germline gives CDR1 MNHNS, CDR2 SASEGT. The CDR3 has 15 amino acids. CDR3 nucleotides: TGTGCCAGCAGTTTTCAGACAGGGTTGAATCAGCCCCAGCATTTT. Translated: CASSFQTGLNQPQHF.